These T cell receptor beta chains were read from a single sample in a study of OX40 agonist ivuxolimab in advanced cancers. Libraries were prepared by immunoSEQ multiplex PCR; TCRdb keeps only in-frame clonotypes and omits some of them. This repertoire shows around 80,000 clones, approximately 84% found once; its top ten account for around 6.6%. The sample consisted of CD4+ or CD8+ T cells sorted from blood, taken in a trial of the OX40 agonist ivuxolimab. Receptors originate from an adult with an advanced solid tumor such as melanoma, head and neck, liver or kidney cancer. Both conserved end residues are part of each CDR3. A D gene is named only where the DNA matches it firmly. Not every row has a clone size; where given, it reads once, few, many or a size class.

d_gene: TRBD2
abundance: -
v_gene: TRBV9
j_gene: TRBJ2-1
CDR3nt: TGTGCCAGCAGCCGCGGGAGGGTGTTCGACAATGAGCAGTTCTTC
CDR3aa: CASSRGRVFDNEQFF

d_gene: TRBD1
abundance: -
v_gene: TRBV29-1
j_gene: TRBJ1-2
CDR3nt: TGCAGCGTTCAAGGACAGGGTAACTATGGCTACACCTTC
CDR3aa: CSVQGQGNYGYTF

d_gene: -
abundance: few
v_gene: TRBV30
j_gene: TRBJ1-2
CDR3nt: TGTGCCCACGGGACGGTTGGCTACACCTTC
CDR3aa: CAHGTVGYTF

d_gene: -
abundance: -
v_gene: TRBV7-9
j_gene: TRBJ1-1
CDR3nt: TGTGCCAGCAGCTCACAGATGAACACTGAAGCTTTCTTT
CDR3aa: CASSSQMNTEAFF

d_gene: -
abundance: -
v_gene: TRBV18
j_gene: TRBJ2-3
CDR3nt: TGTGCCAGCTCACCTTCTAAGGCAGATACGCAGTATTTT
CDR3aa: CASSPSKADTQYF

d_gene: -
abundance: once
v_gene: TRBV7-9
j_gene: TRBJ2-3
CDR3nt: TGTGCCAGCAGCTCCCGGTCGCCGGCCACAGATACGCAGTATTTT
CDR3aa: CASSSRSPATDTQYF

d_gene: TRBD2
abundance: few
v_gene: TRBV11-2
j_gene: TRBJ2-1
CDR3nt: TGTGCCAGCGGCGGGAGGGCCGCCGACAATGAGCAGTTCTTC
CDR3aa: CASGGRAADNEQFF

d_gene: -
abundance: -
v_gene: TRBV11-3
j_gene: TRBJ2-2
CDR3nt: TGTGCCAGCAGCTCCCTCGATGGAAAATGGGAGCTGTTTTTT
CDR3aa: CASSSLDGKWELFF

d_gene: TRBD1
abundance: -
v_gene: TRBV4-1
j_gene: TRBJ1-2
CDR3nt: TGCGCCAGCAGCCAGGGGGACAGGGAAAACTATGGCTACACCTTC
CDR3aa: CASSQGDRENYGYTF

d_gene: -
abundance: few
v_gene: TRBV7-9
j_gene: TRBJ2-5
CDR3nt: TGTGCCAGCAGTCTAGGGGGGGCTAGAAGAGAGACCCAGTACTTC
CDR3aa: CASSLGGARRETQYF

d_gene: -
abundance: -
v_gene: TRBV7-8
j_gene: TRBJ2-5
CDR3nt: TGTGCCAGCAGCTCCCCCGGGGTGCGGGTGCAGTACTTC
CDR3aa: CASSSPGVRVQYF

d_gene: TRBD1
abundance: -
v_gene: TRBV12-5
j_gene: TRBJ1-5
CDR3nt: TGTGCTAGTGGTGCGGTTCGGGACAGACAGGTAGCCCAGCCCCAGCATTTT
CDR3aa: CASGAVRDRQVAQPQHF

d_gene: -
abundance: -
v_gene: TRBV18
j_gene: TRBJ1-3
CDR3nt: TGTGCCAGCTCTCCTTCCCAGGACTCTGGAAACACCATATATTTT
CDR3aa: CASSPSQDSGNTIYF

d_gene: -
abundance: once
v_gene: TRBV30
j_gene: TRBJ2-7
CDR3nt: TGTGCCTGGCAGACAGGTTTAGGGTACGAGCAGTACTTC
CDR3aa: CAWQTGLGYEQYF

d_gene: TRBD1
abundance: few
v_gene: TRBV19
j_gene: TRBJ1-1
CDR3nt: TGTGCCAGTAGTTCTCGGACAGGAATGAACACTGAAGCTTTCTTT
CDR3aa: CASSSRTGMNTEAFF

d_gene: TRBD1
abundance: -
v_gene: TRBV6-1
j_gene: TRBJ1-4
CDR3nt: TGTGCCAGCAGGGGACAGGGCCCTGAAAAACTGTTTTTT
CDR3aa: CASRGQGPEKLFF

d_gene: -
abundance: -
v_gene: TRBV6-1
j_gene: TRBJ1-6
CDR3nt: TGTGCCAGCAGGGGCGGATTAGGTTCACCCCTCCACTTT
CDR3aa: CASRGGLGSPLHF

d_gene: -
abundance: -
v_gene: TRBV11-2
j_gene: TRBJ1-1
CDR3nt: TGTGCCAGCAGCACCAGCACGAGGGTTGAAGCTTTCTTT
CDR3aa: CASSTSTRVEAFF

d_gene: TRBD1
abundance: -
v_gene: TRBV4-2
j_gene: TRBJ1-5
CDR3nt: TGTGCCAGCAGCCCCGACAGGGTGGGAGCGGGCAATCAGCCCCAGCATTTT
CDR3aa: CASSPDRVGAGNQPQHF

d_gene: -
abundance: -
v_gene: TRBV19
j_gene: TRBJ1-1
CDR3nt: TGTGCCAGTAGTACCACGATCCGGACTGAAGCTTTCTTT
CDR3aa: CASSTTIRTEAFF

d_gene: TRBD1
abundance: -
v_gene: TRBV7-7
j_gene: TRBJ2-5
CDR3nt: TGTGCTAGCAGCTTAGCCCAACAGGGGCAAGAGACCCAGTACTTC
CDR3aa: CASSLAQQGQETQYF

d_gene: -
abundance: -
v_gene: TRBV10-1
j_gene: TRBJ2-3
CDR3nt: TGCGCCAGCAGAGGCGACAGGGAGGCAGATACGCAGTATTTT
CDR3aa: CASRGDREADTQYF

d_gene: TRBD1
abundance: -
v_gene: TRBV7-8
j_gene: TRBJ2-3
CDR3nt: TGTGCCAGCAGCTTAAAAGGGACAGCGCGCGCCATTTTAAGACCGCAGTATTTT
CDR3aa: CASSLKGTARAILRPQYF

d_gene: TRBD2
abundance: -
v_gene: TRBV18
j_gene: TRBJ2-7
CDR3nt: TGTGCCAGCTCCCTGGGACTAGCGGATATATACGAGCAGTACTTC
CDR3aa: CASSLGLADIYEQYF

d_gene: -
abundance: -
v_gene: TRBV11-2
j_gene: TRBJ1-1
CDR3nt: TGTGCCAGCAGCTTAGCGGGAGCCGCCACTGAAGCTTTCTTT
CDR3aa: CASSLAGAATEAFF

d_gene: TRBD1
abundance: -
v_gene: TRBV5-4
j_gene: TRBJ1-1
CDR3nt: TGTGCCAGCAGCCCAGGGTGGGACAGATCTGAAGCTTTCTTT
CDR3aa: CASSPGWDRSEAFF

d_gene: -
abundance: -
v_gene: TRBV6-5
j_gene: TRBJ2-4
CDR3nt: TGTGCCAGTCACCGGGGGCCCGGGGGCATTCAGTACTTC
CDR3aa: CASHRGPGGIQYF

d_gene: -
abundance: -
v_gene: TRBV9
j_gene: TRBJ2-2
CDR3nt: TGTGCCAGCAGCGTAGCAGGGGCCCCGAGGACCGGGGAGCTGTTTTTT
CDR3aa: CASSVAGAPRTGELFF

d_gene: -
abundance: -
v_gene: TRBV5-6
j_gene: TRBJ2-7
CDR3nt: TGTGCCAGCAGCTTGGTAGCTACCGAGCAGTACTTC
CDR3aa: CASSLVATEQYF

d_gene: TRBD2
abundance: -
v_gene: TRBV5-6
j_gene: TRBJ2-5
CDR3nt: TGTGCCAGCAGCTTGGGGAGCGGGAGGGTAGAGACCCAGTACTTC
CDR3aa: CASSLGSGRVETQYF

d_gene: -
abundance: -
v_gene: TRBV7-9
j_gene: TRBJ1-2
CDR3nt: TGTGCCAGCAGCCTCGACCTAGGAAGGTATGGCTACACCTTC
CDR3aa: CASSLDLGRYGYTF

d_gene: -
abundance: -
v_gene: TRBV18
j_gene: TRBJ2-5
CDR3nt: TGTGCCAGCTCACCCAATCAGGGTCGGGAGACCCAGTACTTC
CDR3aa: CASSPNQGRETQYF

d_gene: TRBD2
abundance: -
v_gene: TRBV7-2
j_gene: TRBJ2-5
CDR3nt: TGTGCCAGCCGCTTGGGAGTAGCGGGGGGGAGGGAGACCCAGTACTTC
CDR3aa: CASRLGVAGGRETQYF

d_gene: TRBD1
abundance: once
v_gene: TRBV30
j_gene: TRBJ1-5
CDR3nt: TGTGCCTGGAGTGTTGACAGGGGTTATCAGCCCCAGCATTTT
CDR3aa: CAWSVDRGYQPQHF

d_gene: TRBD1
abundance: -
v_gene: TRBV5-1
j_gene: TRBJ1-6
CDR3nt: TGCGCCAGCAGCTTGGGACAGGGGTCTTTCCCCCTCCACTTT
CDR3aa: CASSLGQGSFPLHF

d_gene: TRBD1
abundance: -
v_gene: TRBV6-5
j_gene: TRBJ1-1
CDR3nt: TGTGCCAGCAGTTACCGACAGGGTAGGAGGACTGAAGCTTTCTTT
CDR3aa: CASSYRQGRRTEAFF

d_gene: -
abundance: -
v_gene: TRBV10-3
j_gene: TRBJ1-1
CDR3nt: TGTGCCATCAGTGAGTTCGGGGGGTCCACTGAAGCTTTCTTT
CDR3aa: CAISEFGGSTEAFF

d_gene: -
abundance: -
v_gene: TRBV7-8
j_gene: TRBJ1-2
CDR3nt: TGTGCCAGCAGCTTAGCGCCAGGCGGGAGCTATGGCTACACCTTC
CDR3aa: CASSLAPGGSYGYTF

d_gene: -
abundance: -
v_gene: TRBV11-1
j_gene: TRBJ2-3
CDR3nt: TGTGCCAGCAGCTTAGACAGCTACACAGATACGCAGTATTTT
CDR3aa: CASSLDSYTDTQYF

d_gene: TRBD2
abundance: -
v_gene: TRBV4-1
j_gene: TRBJ2-1
CDR3nt: TGCGCCAGCAGCCAAGCGGCTAGCGGCAATGAGCAGTTCTTC
CDR3aa: CASSQAASGNEQFF

d_gene: -
abundance: -
v_gene: TRBV6-6
j_gene: TRBJ2-3
CDR3nt: TGTGCCAGCCTCAGCACAGATACGCAGTATTTT
CDR3aa: CASLSTDTQYF

d_gene: -
abundance: -
v_gene: TRBV5-1
j_gene: TRBJ1-2
CDR3nt: TGCGCCAGCAGCTTAGGCAGTGGGAACTATGGCTACACCTTC
CDR3aa: CASSLGSGNYGYTF

d_gene: -
abundance: -
v_gene: TRBV5-4
j_gene: TRBJ2-5
CDR3nt: TGTGCCAGCAGCGCCAACAGGGAAGAGACCCAGTACTTC
CDR3aa: CASSANREETQYF

d_gene: TRBD1
abundance: -
v_gene: TRBV4-1
j_gene: TRBJ2-2
CDR3nt: TGCGCCAGCAGCCCCGGACAGGGGGGTCACACCGGGGAGCTGTTTTTT
CDR3aa: CASSPGQGGHTGELFF

d_gene: -
abundance: -
v_gene: TRBV6-1
j_gene: TRBJ1-1
CDR3nt: TGTGCCAGCAAACCCGGGACGGAGAACACTGAAGCTTTCTTT
CDR3aa: CASKPGTENTEAFF

d_gene: TRBD1
abundance: -
v_gene: TRBV6-5
j_gene: TRBJ2-3
CDR3nt: TGTGCCAGCAGTTACACGGGACAGGCGGCAGATACGCAGTATTTT
CDR3aa: CASSYTGQAADTQYF

d_gene: -
abundance: few
v_gene: TRBV6-1
j_gene: TRBJ2-6
CDR3nt: TGTGCCAGCAGTGAAAGCGGCTCTGGGGCCAACGTCCTGACTTTC
CDR3aa: CASSESGSGANVLTF

d_gene: -
abundance: -
v_gene: TRBV6-1
j_gene: TRBJ1-4
CDR3nt: TGTGCCAGCAATACAGGAGACACAACTAATGAAAAACTGTTTTTT
CDR3aa: CASNTGDTTNEKLFF

d_gene: -
abundance: -
v_gene: TRBV11-2
j_gene: TRBJ2-1
CDR3nt: TGTGCCAGCAGCTTAACCGATAATGAGCAGTTCTTC
CDR3aa: CASSLTDNEQFF

d_gene: -
abundance: -
v_gene: TRBV7-6
j_gene: TRBJ2-2
CDR3nt: TGTGCCAGCAGACATAGCGCCGGGGAGCTGTTTTTT
CDR3aa: CASRHSAGELFF

d_gene: -
abundance: -
v_gene: TRBV6-6
j_gene: TRBJ1-2
CDR3nt: TGTGCCAGCAGCGCCGCGGACGGAAACTATGGCTACACCTTC
CDR3aa: CASSAADGNYGYTF

d_gene: TRBD2
abundance: -
v_gene: TRBV6-5
j_gene: TRBJ2-2
CDR3nt: TGTGCCAGCAGAGTAGCGGGGCCCCACACCGGGGAGCTGTTTTTT
CDR3aa: CASRVAGPHTGELFF

d_gene: -
abundance: many
v_gene: TRBV4-3
j_gene: TRBJ1-3
CDR3nt: TGCGCCAGCAGCCAAATCGTGGGGGGAAACACCATATATTTT
CDR3aa: CASSQIVGGNTIYF

d_gene: TRBD1
abundance: -
v_gene: TRBV11-3
j_gene: TRBJ2-7
CDR3nt: TGTGCCAGCAAACTGACAGGGGGCCCCTACGAGCAGTACTTC
CDR3aa: CASKLTGGPYEQYF